Sequencing of this TCR beta chain was carried out in a study of blood T cell dynamics during melanoma immunotherapy. Study background: First-line therapy was either pembrolizumab or nivolumab with ipilimumab for metastatic melanoma.

Time point defined: pre-treatment baseline. V lost 5 bases and J 4 bases, leaving 13 bases between the germline ends. CDR1 SGHTA and CDR2 FQGTGA come from the germline V gene. This CDR3 region has 14 residues. Sequencing used immunoSEQ multiplex PCR; TCRdb keeps in-frame clones, though not all of them. The data show several thousand clones, around 82% seen once. The specimen was blood, collected from a patient treated with checkpoint blockade. The V and J genes are TRBV7-3 and TRBJ2-3; the D gene is possibly TRBD2 (5 bases). This TCR derives from a human donor with melanoma. CDR3 loop: CASSESGVADTQYF. The DNA of the CDR3 is TGTGCCAGCAGCGAGTCCGGGGTAGCAGATACGCAGTATTTT.